The clone carrying this TCR beta chain came up a few times. The sample comes from a study of regulatory T cells in long-lasting Graves disease. Documented time point: persistent/refractory GD, antithyroid drugs over 5 years with positive TRAb. Generation of the TCR library employed RNA extracted from PBMCs. The V end lost 0 bases, the J end lost 5 bases, and 22 bases lay between the germline ends. This CDR3 spans 18 amino acids. Per germline, CDR1 SGHNT and CDR2 YENEEA. Libraries of TCR beta came from iRepertoire HTBI primers plus Arm-PCR of CDR3 regions. One entry per CDR3 protein results from TCRdb running MiXCR on the multiplex PCR reads. The sample lists around 500,000 distinct CDR3 sequences, around 20% occurring once.

The receptor's source is a female donor with Graves disease. The gene calls are TRBV11-3 and TRBJ1-2, with D possibly being TRBD1 (5 bases). The starting material was peripheral blood mononuclear cells (PBMCs), obtained when the disease was refractory, from a patient treated with antithyroid drugs. This chain's CDR3 is CASSLDSLADSPYYGYTF. CDR3 sequence (DNA): TGTGCCAGCAGCTTAGATTCGCTAGCCGACAGCCCCTATTATGGCTACACCTTC.